One and the same sample provided the 30 T cell receptor beta chains below, sequenced in a study of CD8 T cells in ankylosing spondylitis. TCRdb reanalysed the 5' RACE reads using MiXCR and keeps one entry per CDR3 protein. The table records roughly 180,000 distinct CDR3 sequences, roughly 13% of them present only once. The sequenced sample consisted of blood, either unsorted or a sorted T cell fraction (not recorded which). These receptors were collected from a male donor with ankylosing spondylitis or in good health (not recorded which).

The rearrangement joins TRBV2 to TRBJ2-3; D is unresolved. V lost 3 bases and J lost 1, with 14 bases in between. Germline V gene sequence: CDR1 SNHLY, CDR2 FYNNEI. CDR3 length equals 16 residues. This CDR3 reads CASSDKATAGTDTQYF. The CDR3 DNA is TGTGCCAGCAGTGATAAGGCTACAGCAGGCACAGATACGCAGTATTTT.

The rearrangement joins TRBV27 to TRBJ2-7; 9 nucleotides line up with TRBD1. Germline V gene data show CDR1 as MNHEY and CDR2 as SMNVEV (reference sequence). The CDR3 is 14 residues long. V shed 6 bases and J 5 bases; nucleotides not matched to a gene: 8. CDR3 nucleotide sequence: TGTGCCAGCAGAGTGACAGGGGGGCGAAACGAGCAGTACTTC. This translates into CASRVTGGRNEQYF.

The chain joins TRBV20-1 to TRBJ2-7, with D perhaps TRBD1 or TRBD2 (6 bases each). V gave up 5 bases and J gave up 3 bases, with 17 bases separating them. CDR1 and CDR2 from the germline V gene are DFQATT and SNEGSKA (reference sequence). The CDR3 is 14 amino acids. The CDR3 here is CSAAGHLNRYEQYF. The CDR3 nucleotides read TGCAGTGCTGCGGGACACCTAAACCGCTACGAGCAGTACTTC.

There are a few counts of this clonotype. The chain is built from TRBV3-1 and TRBJ2-2; no definite D call. Trimming took off 2 bases at V and 1 base at J, with 8 bases between the two ends. The CDR3 contains 15 residues. CDR1 LGHDT and CDR2 YNNKEL come from the germline V gene (reference sequence). The CDR3 reads CASSQIRGNTGELFF. The CDR3, as DNA: TGTGCCAGCAGCCAAATCAGAGGGAACACCGGGGAGCTGTTTTTT.

V usage is TRBV5-1 and J usage is TRBJ2-3; unclear D gene. CDR1 is SGHRS and CDR2 is YFSETQ in the germline V gene. With 2 bases removed from V and 6 bases from J, the gap between germline ends came to 16 bases. The CDR3 sequence is 15 residues long. CDR3 region: CASSLGNPLQDTQYF. The CDR3 DNA reads as TGCGCCAGCAGCTTAGGAAACCCCCTACAGGATACGCAGTATTTT.

The chain links TRBV10-2 to TRBJ1-2; no clear D. This CDR3 spans 14 amino acids. With 0 bases removed from V and 2 bases from J, the gap between germline ends came to 7 bases. Germline V lookup: CDR1 WSHSY, CDR2 SAAADI. The DNA for the CDR3 is TGCGCCAGCAGTGAGTCCCGGGGAAACTATGGCTACACCTTC. Translating it yields CASSESRGNYGYTF.

This clonotype was picked up a small number of times. The chain links TRBV6-1 to TRBJ2-3; D is unresolved. The CDR3 sequence is 15 residues long. Germline-derived CDR1 and CDR2 are MNHNS and SASEGT. Trimming took off 6 bases at V and 4 bases at J, with 17 bases between the two ends. CDR3 sequence (DNA): TGTGCCAGCAGCTCCGGATATCTTCGCCCAGATACGCAGTATTTT. Its translation: CASSSGYLRPDTQYF.

There are a few counts of this clonotype. This chain connects TRBV14 to TRBJ2-1; D is unclear. V gave up 3 bases and J gave up 0 bases, with 6 bases separating them. Germline loops: CDR1 SGHDN, CDR2 FVKESK. The CDR3 spans 14 residues. The CDR3 DNA sequence: TGTGCCAGCAGCCAGACAACCTCCTACAATGAGCAGTTCTTC. As protein: CASSQTTSYNEQFF. The entire variable domain, with the rest obtained from reference TRBV14 and TRBJ2-1, is as follows: EAGVTQFPSHSVIEKGQTVTLRCDPISGHDNLYWYRRVMGKEIKFLLHFVKESKQDESGMPNNRFLAERTGGTYSTLKVQPAELEDSGVYFCASSQTTSYNEQFFGPGTRLTVL.

V usage is TRBV12-3 or TRBV12-4 and J usage is TRBJ1-1, with D maybe TRBD1 (5 bases). V lost 3 bases, J lost 0 bases, and 14 bases lay in between. The CDR3 covers 16 residues. The CDR3 sequence: CASSFRGPLVNTEAFF. The DNA of the CDR3 is TGTGCCAGCAGTTTCCGGGGACCTCTCGTGAACACTGAAGCTTTCTTT.

This chain joins TRBV11-2 and TRBJ2-5; D may match TRBD1 or TRBD2 (5 bases each). This CDR3 contains 14 residues. The V gene's germline CDR1 is SGHAT and CDR2 FQNNGV. Trimming removed 3 bases from V and 5 bases from J, with 13 bases in between. The CDR3 spells CASSLGTFLETQYF. CDR3 coding DNA: TGTGCCAGCAGCTTGGGGACCTTCTTGGAGACCCAGTACTTC. The entire variable domain, with the rest obtained from reference TRBV11-2 and TRBJ2-5, is as follows: EAGVAQSPRYKIIEKRQSVAFWCNPISGHATLYWYQQILGQGPKLLIQFQNNGVVDDSQLPKDRFSAERLKGVDSTLKIQPAKLEDSAVYLCASSLGTFLETQYFGPGTRLLVL.

This clonotype has more than one count but fewer than ten. The chain couples TRBV11-2 to TRBJ2-1; possibly TRBD1 for D (8 bases). CDR3 length: 14 amino acids. Germline V gene sequence: CDR1 SGHAT, CDR2 FQNNGV. Trimming cost V 5 bases and J 6 bases, with 14 bases left between them. The CDR3 here is CASSRYRGGNEQFF. The CDR3 region has the DNA TGTGCCAGCAGCAGATACAGGGGGGGCAATGAGCAGTTCTTC.

The chain employs TRBV5-1 and TRBJ1-4; a possible D gene is TRBD1 (6 bases). Trimming stripped 3 bases from V and 2 bases from J, with 8 bases between. Germline lookup yields CDR1 SGHRS and CDR2 YFSETQ. There are 14 residues in the CDR3. CDR3 sequence (DNA): TGCGCCAGCAGCTGGACAGACACTAATGAAAAACTGTTTTTT. Translation: CASSWTDTNEKLFF.

With respect to this clonotype: A read error may produce the germline difference seen at one junction end. The V and J genes are TRBV7-2 and TRBJ2-1; 8 bases fit TRBD1. The germline gives CDR1 SGHTA, CDR2 FQGNSA. This CDR3 is 15 amino acids long. DNA of the CDR3: TGTGCCAGCAGCTTCAGGACAGGGCCCTATAATGAGCAGTTCTTC. Translating it yields CASSFRTGPYNEQFF.

This clonotype was counted only a few times. The chain is built from TRBV20-1 and TRBJ1-6; no definite D call. Germline V gene sequence: CDR1 DFQATT, CDR2 SNEGSKA (reference sequence). The ends were cut back, 0 bases at V and 8 bases at J, with 11 bases in the middle. The CDR3 has 14 residues. CDR3 sequence reads: CSAREMGFYSPLHF. CDR3 bases: TGCAGTGCTAGAGAGATGGGGTTTTATTCACCCCTCCACTTT.

This clonotype was counted ten times or more. V usage is TRBV12-3 or TRBV12-4 and J usage is TRBJ1-2; TRBD1 might be the D (5 bases). With 5 bases removed from V and 3 bases from J, the gap between germline ends came to 10 bases. The CDR3 spans 13 residues. CDR3 loop: CASSPGTDYGYTF. CDR3 coding DNA: TGTGCCAGCAGTCCCGGGACGGACTATGGCTACACCTTC.

This clonotype was recorded a few times. J is TRBJ2-7 and V is TRBV7-2; 8 nucleotides agree with TRBD2. Trimming at V came to 8 bases and at J to 4 bases, leaving 13 bases not matched to a gene. Germline CDR1 SGHTA, CDR2 FQGNSA. CDR3 length: 15 residues. The CDR3 is CASAARPGGVYEQYF. In nucleotides, the CDR3 is TGTGCCAGCGCAGCCCGACCCGGGGGGGTTTACGAGCAGTACTTC.

This clonotype turned up a few times. The chain recombines TRBV2 with TRBJ2-1; D gene unclear. From germline, CDR1 is SNHLY and CDR2 FYNNEI. Trimming cost V 3 bases and J 3 bases, with 6 bases left between them. This CDR3 has 13 residues. In DNA form, the CDR3 reads TGTGCCAGCAGTGAGGCTAGCTACAATGAGCAGTTCTTC. Translated, it gives CASSEASYNEQFF.

The genes are TRBV20-1 and TRBJ2-7; no reliable D call. Germline-derived CDR1 and CDR2 are DFQATT and SNEGSKA (reference sequence). The CDR3 contains 12 residues. Trimming shortened V by 0 bases and J by 3 bases, and 6 bases separated the two germline ends. The CDR3 bases are TGCAGTGCTAGAGAAAGAGGCTACGAGCAGTACTTC. This codes for CSARERGYEQYF.

This clonotype turned up a few times. V usage is TRBV20-1 and J usage is TRBJ2-7; no firm D call. The V gene lost 2 bases and the J gene lost 2 bases, with 10 bases spanning the gap. Looked up from germline, CDR1 is DFQATT and CDR2 is SNEGSKA (reference sequence). This CDR3 is 13 amino acids long. The CDR3 DNA reads TGCAGTGCTAGATTCCAAGGGACCTACGAGCAGTACTTC. Encoded protein: CSARFQGTYEQYF.

This clonotype has just a few counts. This chain links TRBV10-3 with TRBJ2-7; the match to TRBD2 covers 9 bases. V lost 0 bases to trimming and J lost 0 bases; unmatched junction nucleotides: 3. Germline loops: CDR1 ENHRY, CDR2 SYGVKD. The CDR3 consists of 16 residues. For the CDR3, the DNA is TGTGCCATCAGTGAGTCTGGCGGGAGGGCCTCCTACGAGCAGTACTTC. Its protein product is CAISESGGRASYEQYF.

Only a few counts were recorded for this clonotype. The chain employs TRBV5-5 and TRBJ1-3; no clear D. The germline V gene has CDR1 SGHKS and CDR2 YYEKEE (reference sequence). This CDR3 is 15 amino acids long. Trimming removed 0 bases at V and 1 base at J, with 8 bases between. In nucleotides, the CDR3 is TGTGCCAGCAGCTTGGAGTATCTGTCTGGAAACACCATATATTTT. This codes for CASSLEYLSGNTIYF.

This chain uses TRBV14 with TRBJ2-2; TRBD1 agrees at 7 bases. The CDR3 length is 14 residues. The J segment lost 3 bases and the V segment lost 4 bases, leaving 2 bases of the junction unmatched. CDR1 and CDR2 (germline): SGHDN, FVKESK. CDR3 nucleotides: TGTGCCAGCAGCCCACAGGGGTACACCGGGGAGCTGTTTTTT. This sequence encodes CASSPQGYTGELFF.

This clonotype showed up many times. The chain has TRBV6-5 and TRBJ2-2; no definite D call. The CDR3 sequence is 10 residues long. Trimming took off 8 bases at V and 7 bases at J, with 5 bases between the two ends. The germline V gene has CDR1 MNHEY and CDR2 SVGAGI. The CDR3 DNA reads as TGTGCCAGCGGGCACGGGGAGCTGTTTTTT. Residues: CASGHGELFF.

The CDR3: CASSSTGHPYEQYF. DNA for the CDR3: TGTGCCAGCAGTAGTACAGGGCACCCTTACGAGCAGTACTTC. This chain links TRBV28 with TRBJ2-7; weak D call: TRBD1 (6 bases). This CDR3 is 14 amino acids long. V lost 5 bases to trimming and J lost 4 bases, with 15 bases between them. Per germline, CDR1 MDHEN and CDR2 SYDVKM.

This clonotype was detected only a few times. This rearrangement joins TRBV30 to TRBJ2-2; D is unclear. Germline CDR1 reads GTSNPN; CDR2 reads SVGIG (reference sequence). CDR3 length: 15 amino acids. Trimming shortened V by 2 bases and J by 6 bases, and 16 bases separated the two germline ends. CDR3: CAWSPPTLVPGELFF. CDR3 coding DNA: TGTGCCTGGAGTCCCCCCACACTGGTTCCCGGGGAGCTGTTTTTT.

This clonotype was detected only a few times. The chain uses TRBV11-2 and TRBJ2-3; D call uncertain. V lost 2 bases to trimming and J lost 0 bases, with 9 bases between them. In germline, CDR1 is SGHAT, CDR2 FQNNGV. The CDR3 covers 15 residues. The CDR3: CASSLSGYSTDTQYF. The CDR3 nucleotides read TGTGCCAGCAGCTTATCTGGGTATAGCACAGATACGCAGTATTTT.

V and J are TRBV4-1 and TRBJ2-5; 8 nucleotides line up with TRBD2. The CDR3 totals 14 residues. Germline CDR1 MGHRA, CDR2 YSYEKL. Unmatched junction bases numbered 7, after V lost 1 base and J lost 9 bases. CDR3 loop: CASSQGDSGVSQYF. For the CDR3, the DNA is TGCGCCAGCAGCCAAGGGGATAGCGGGGTGTCCCAGTACTTC.

Ten or more counts support this clonotype. This chain links TRBV7-2 with TRBJ2-1, with TRBD2 matching 8 bases. Germline V gene sequence: CDR1 SGHTA, CDR2 FQGNSA. CDR3 length: 15 amino acids. V shed 4 bases, J shed 6 bases, and the junction held 8 bases outside the gene matches. CDR3 DNA sequence: TGTGCCAGCAGCTCGGGGGGGTTAGGGAGCAATGAGCAGTTCTTC. Amino acids: CASSSGGLGSNEQFF.

The chain carries TRBV5-1 and TRBJ1-2, with D maybe TRBD1 (6 bases). This CDR3 contains 16 residues. Trimming cost V 1 base and J 4 bases, with 17 bases left between them. Germline CDR1 reads SGHRS; CDR2 reads YFSETQ. The CDR3 here is CASSLNGGGTLYGYTF. The CDR3 DNA reads as TGCGCCAGCAGCTTGAACGGAGGGGGAACCCTCTATGGCTACACCTTC.

A single count supports this clonotype. The chain is built from TRBV10-3 and TRBJ2-1; 10 nucleotides agree with TRBD2. This CDR3 spans 15 amino acids. Losses at the gene ends were 3 bases for V and 9 bases for J; bases not matched to a gene: 8. Germline CDR1 and CDR2: ENHRY and SYGVKD. As DNA, the CDR3 is TGTGCCATCAGTGACGGAAGCGGGGGGGCAGGTGAGCAGTTCTTC. This gives the protein CAISDGSGGAGEQFF.